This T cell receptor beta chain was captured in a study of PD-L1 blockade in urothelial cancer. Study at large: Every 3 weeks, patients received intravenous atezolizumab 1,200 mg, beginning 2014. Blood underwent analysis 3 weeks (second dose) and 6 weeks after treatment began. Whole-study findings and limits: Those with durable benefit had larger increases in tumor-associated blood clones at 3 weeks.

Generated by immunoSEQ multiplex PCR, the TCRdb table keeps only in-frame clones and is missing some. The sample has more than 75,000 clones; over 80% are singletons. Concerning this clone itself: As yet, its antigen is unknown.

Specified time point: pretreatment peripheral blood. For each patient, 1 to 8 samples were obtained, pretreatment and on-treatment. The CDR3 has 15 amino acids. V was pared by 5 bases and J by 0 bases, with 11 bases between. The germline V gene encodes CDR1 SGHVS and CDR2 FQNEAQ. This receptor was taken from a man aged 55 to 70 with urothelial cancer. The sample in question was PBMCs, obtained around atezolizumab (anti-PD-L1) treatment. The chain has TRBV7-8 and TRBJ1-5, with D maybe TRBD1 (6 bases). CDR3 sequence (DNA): TGTGCCAGCAGCCGACAGGTGGATAGCAATCAGCCCCAGCATTTT. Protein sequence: CASSRQVDSNQPQHF.